This TCR beta chain is from a study of cytotoxic CD8 clonotypes in ibrutinib-treated CLL. About this clone: The target antigen is unknown.

Findings and caveats of the study: Sampling times (in sustained-remission versus progressing patients) were not the same.

Germline lookup yields CDR1 SGHNT and CDR2 YYREEE (reference sequence). Trimming took 2 bases from V and 2 from J, leaving 7 bases between them. The CDR3 length is 13 residues. TCRdb's table, derived via immunoSEQ multiplex PCR, lists solely in-frame clones and lacks some. The sample shows over 250,000 clones, roughly four fifths of them seen only once. The rearrangement joins TRBV5-4 to TRBJ2-5; D perhaps matches TRBD1 (6 bases). The receptor's source is a human donor with chronic lymphocytic leukemia. The source material was PBMCs, sampled at disease progression, from a patient treated with ibrutinib. CDR3 in amino acids: CASSFGQQETQYF. The CDR3 nucleotides read TGTGCCAGCAGCTTCGGACAGCAAGAGACCCAGTACTTC.